What follows describes a single T cell receptor (beta chain). Its specificity is unknown. The TCR beta cDNA libraries contained unique molecular identifiers. TCRdb recomputed calls from the PCR reads with MiXCR, one row per CDR3 protein. The sample records about 820,000 distinct CDR3 sequences, around 50% being singletons. The data were obtained in a study of post-analysis software for immune sequencing data. On the study more broadly: Relapsing-remitting, secondary progressive and progressive-relapsing courses of multiple sclerosis were included.

CDR1 is SGHRS, CDR2 YFSETQ, per germline. The CDR3 is made up of 13 amino acids. Trimming cost V 0 bases and J 5 bases, with 7 bases left between them. Study-wide results and caveats: Among 4 or 5 TRBV segments more frequent in patients than controls were TRBV5-6, TRBV5-1 and TRBV20-1. For normalized Chao1 diversity, multiple sclerosis patients scored significantly lower than controls did.

This clonotype originated in a girl between 10 and 17 years old with multiple sclerosis. The chain has TRBV5-1 and TRBJ2-3; perhaps TRBD2 as D (5 bases). The sequencing input was blood. The CDR3 DNA is TGCGCCAGCAGCTTGGTCCGGGAAGATACGCAGTATTTT. This translates into CASSLVREDTQYF.